One and the same sample provided the 11 T cell receptor beta chains below, sequenced in a study of T cell repertoires in cytomegalovirus infection. Each CDR3 protein is one row after TCRdb ran MiXCR on the reads. The sample has hundreds of thousands of distinct CDR3 sequences, about 40% seen once. The sequenced sample was PBMCs. These receptors were taken from a human donor in good health (CMV status not recorded). Some clones in this sample may be carry-over from other donors' samples.

This clonotype has more than one count but fewer than ten. The chain has TRBV11-2 and TRBJ2-5; 15 positions agree with TRBD2. This CDR3 has 18 amino acids. Trimming cost V 5 bases and J 4 bases; bases outside gene matches: 11. Germline values: CDR1 SGHAT, CDR2 FQNNGV. CDR3 protein: CASSPMGLAGGRVETQYF. CDR3 in DNA: TGTGCCAGCAGCCCAATGGGACTAGCGGGGGGAAGGGTAGAGACCCAGTACTTC.

The chain carries TRBV7-9 and TRBJ2-7; D ambiguous. The CDR3 has 14 residues. V lost 5 bases and J lost 0, with 11 bases in between. From germline, CDR1 is SEHNR and CDR2 FQNEAQ (reference sequence). DNA of the CDR3: TGTGCCAGCAGCCCGAACCGTTACTCCTACGAGCAGTACTTC. As protein: CASSPNRYSYEQYF.

The genes are TRBV7-9 and TRBJ1-4, with 8 bases fitting TRBD1. Germline V gene data show CDR1 as SEHNR and CDR2 as FQNEAQ (reference sequence). V shed 0 bases, J shed 7 bases, and the junction held 7 bases outside the gene matches. The length of the CDR3 is 16 residues. The CDR3 DNA reads as TGTGCCAGCAGCTTAGCGCGGGCACAGGGGGTTGAAAAACTGTTTTTT. Translation: CASSLARAQGVEKLFF.

This clonotype was picked up a small number of times. This chain links TRBV5-1 with TRBJ2-2; TRBD2 aligns across 7 bases. V was clipped by 1 base and J by 4 bases; unmatched bases: 7. From germline, CDR1 is SGHRS and CDR2 YFSETQ. The CDR3 extends over 16 amino acids. CDR3 amino acids: CASSLRPSGPTGELFF. CDR3 DNA: TGCGCCAGCAGCTTGAGGCCTAGCGGTCCCACCGGGGAGCTGTTTTTT.

The chain carries TRBV2 and TRBJ2-1; TRBD1 aligns across 8 bases. V gave up 7 bases and J gave up 8 bases; unmatched junction bases: 10. The CDR3 runs to 14 residues. Looked up from germline, CDR1 is SNHLY and CDR2 is FYNNEI. CDR3 protein: CASTWTGIVDEQFF. Written as DNA, the CDR3 is TGTGCCAGCACTTGGACAGGGATTGTCGATGAGCAGTTCTTC.

This clonotype has just a few counts. The rearrangement uses TRBV7-2 and TRBJ1-4, with D hard to call. The CDR3 contains 14 residues. Germline CDR1 SGHTA, CDR2 FQGNSA. Trimming left V 4 bases short and J 11 bases short, with 17 bases between. The CDR3 loop is CASSSSRADLKLFF. In DNA form, the CDR3 reads TGTGCCAGCAGCTCAAGTAGGGCAGACCTCAAACTGTTTTTT.

This chain uses TRBV4-1 with TRBJ2-1, with D perhaps TRBD2 (5 bases). The CDR3 has 16 residues. Germline assignment: CDR1 MGHRA and CDR2 YSYEKL. The germline V and J ends were trimmed by 0 bases and 4 bases, with 13 bases remaining between them. The DNA for the CDR3 is TGCGCCAGCAGCCAAGAGAGGGCTACGGGTTACAATGAGCAGTTCTTC. It specifies CASSQERATGYNEQFF.

The rearrangement links TRBV20-1 to TRBJ1-6; TRBD1 aligns across 9 bases. The trim removed 7 bases at V and 0 bases at J, leaving 13 bases unmatched. The CDR3 is made up of 18 amino acids. Germline CDR1 DFQATT, CDR2 SNEGSKA (reference sequence). CDR3 nucleotides: TGCAGTGGGACAGGGGCCGTAACCGGGAGCTCCTATAATTCACCCCTCCACTTT. Protein product: CSGTGAVTGSSYNSPLHF.

The rearrangement links TRBV19 to TRBJ2-1; a weak D match, TRBD1 (5 bases). The CDR3 spans 14 residues. Trimming cost V 3 bases and J 10 bases, with 16 bases left between them. Looked up from germline, CDR1 is LNHDA and CDR2 is SQIVND (reference sequence). CDR3 amino acids: CASSMFFGAIEQFF. CDR3 nucleotide sequence: TGTGCCAGTAGTATGTTCTTTGGGGCGATAGAGCAGTTCTTC.

Details on this clonotype: Its ends do not fully match the called genes, so a read error is possible. This chain uses TRBV12-3 or TRBV12-4 with TRBJ2-1; no clear D. This CDR3 has 13 amino acids. The CDR3 DNA reads as TGTGCCAGCAGTTTAGTTAAGTGCTATGAGCAGTTATTC. Residues: CASSLVKCYEQLF.

The chain has TRBV19 and TRBJ2-7; TRBD1 matches 9 bases. V trimming: 6 bases; J trimming: 1 base; junction bases outside the gene matches: 4. Germline CDR1 and CDR2: LNHDA and SQIVND (reference sequence). This CDR3 comprises 14 residues. The CDR3 sequence: CASRGGQGSYEQYF. In DNA form, the CDR3 reads TGTGCCAGTAGAGGAGGACAGGGGTCCTACGAGCAGTACTTC.